This T cell receptor beta chain is drawn from a study of CD4 and CD8 cells across lung adenocarcinoma regions. Using its own MiXCR run on the PCR reads, TCRdb lists one record per CDR3 protein. The table shows 15,000 to 20,000 distinct CDR3 sequences, with approximately 50% occurring only once. The patients had localized lung adenocarcinoma, a non-small cell subtype. Germline CDR1 and CDR2: SGHDN and FVKESK. This CDR3 region has 14 residues. Details on this clonotype: Germline and junction disagree at one end, which may indicate a read error.

The rearrangement joins TRBV14 to TRBJ2-3; D is possibly TRBD1 or TRBD2 (7 bases each). Sequences were obtained from CD8+ T cells from the margin of a lung tumor. The sequence was obtained from a male donor with lung adenocarcinoma. The CD4 and CD8 labels of this study may be unreliable. CDR3 region: CAGRGGRATETQYF. Here the CDR3 DNA reads TGTGCGGGCAGGGGGGGCCGGGCCACAGAGACGCAGTATTTT.